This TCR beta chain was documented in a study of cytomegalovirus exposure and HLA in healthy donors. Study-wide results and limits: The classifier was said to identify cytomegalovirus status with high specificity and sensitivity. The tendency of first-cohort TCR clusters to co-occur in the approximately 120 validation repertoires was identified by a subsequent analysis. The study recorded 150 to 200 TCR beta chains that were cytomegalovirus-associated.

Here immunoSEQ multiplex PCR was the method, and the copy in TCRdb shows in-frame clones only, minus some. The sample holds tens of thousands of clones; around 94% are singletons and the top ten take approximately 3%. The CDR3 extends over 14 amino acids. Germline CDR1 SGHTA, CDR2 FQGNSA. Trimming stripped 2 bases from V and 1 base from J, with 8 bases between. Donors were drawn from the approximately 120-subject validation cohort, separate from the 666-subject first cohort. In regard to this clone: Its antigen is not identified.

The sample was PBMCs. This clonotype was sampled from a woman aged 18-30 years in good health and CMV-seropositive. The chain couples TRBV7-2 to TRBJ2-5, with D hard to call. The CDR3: CASSLLPVQETQYF. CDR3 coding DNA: TGTGCCAGCAGCTTACTACCGGTCCAAGAGACCCAGTACTTC.